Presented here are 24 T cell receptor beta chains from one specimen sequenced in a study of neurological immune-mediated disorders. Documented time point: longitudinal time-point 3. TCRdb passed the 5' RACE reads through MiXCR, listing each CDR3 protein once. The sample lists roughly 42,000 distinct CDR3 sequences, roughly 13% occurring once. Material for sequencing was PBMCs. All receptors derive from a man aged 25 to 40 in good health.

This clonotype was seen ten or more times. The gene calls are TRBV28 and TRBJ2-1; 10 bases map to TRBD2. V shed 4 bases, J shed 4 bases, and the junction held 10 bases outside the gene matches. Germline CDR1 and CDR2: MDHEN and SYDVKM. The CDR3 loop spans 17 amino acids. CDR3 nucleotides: TGTGCCAGCAGTTCTGGGGGTCTAGCGGGAGCGTACAATGAGCAGTTCTTC. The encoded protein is CASSSGGLAGAYNEQFF.

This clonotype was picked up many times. The CDR3 loop reads CASFLGGSAGANVLTF. The CDR3 coding sequence is TGCGCCTCGTTTTTGGGCGGATCGGCGGGGGCCAACGTCCTGACTTTC. V usage is TRBV5-1 and J usage is TRBJ2-6; D remains ambiguous. Trimming left V 10 bases short and J 4 bases short, with 21 bases between. The CDR3 spans 16 residues. In germline, CDR1 is SGHRS, CDR2 YFSETQ. Full variable domain (remainder filled in from reference TRBV5-1 and TRBJ2-6): KAGVTQTPRYLIKTRGQQVTLSCSPISGHRSVSWYQQTPGQGLQFLFEYFSETQRNKGNFPGRFSGRQFSNSRSEMNVSTLELGDSALYLCASFLGGSAGANVLTFGAGSRLTVL.

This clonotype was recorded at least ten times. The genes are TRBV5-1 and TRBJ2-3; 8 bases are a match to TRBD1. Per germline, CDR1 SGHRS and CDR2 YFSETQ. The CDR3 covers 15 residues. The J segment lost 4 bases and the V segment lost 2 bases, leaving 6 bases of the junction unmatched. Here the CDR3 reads CASSFPQGAADTQYF. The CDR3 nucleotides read TGCGCCAGCAGCTTCCCCCAGGGGGCGGCAGATACGCAGTATTTT.

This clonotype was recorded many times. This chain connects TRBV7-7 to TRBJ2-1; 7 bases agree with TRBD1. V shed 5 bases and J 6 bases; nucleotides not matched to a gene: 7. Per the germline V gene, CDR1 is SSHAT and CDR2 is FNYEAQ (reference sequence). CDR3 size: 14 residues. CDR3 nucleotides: TGTGCCAGCAGCCTATTATCAGGGGGCAATGAGCAGTTCTTC. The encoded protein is CASSLLSGGNEQFF. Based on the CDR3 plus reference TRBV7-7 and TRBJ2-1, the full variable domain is GAGVSQSPRYKVTKRGQDVTLRCDPISSHATLYWYQQALGQGPEFLTYFNYEAQPDKSGLPSDRFSAERPEGSISTLTIQRTEQRDSAMYRCASSLLSGGNEQFFGPGTRLTVL.

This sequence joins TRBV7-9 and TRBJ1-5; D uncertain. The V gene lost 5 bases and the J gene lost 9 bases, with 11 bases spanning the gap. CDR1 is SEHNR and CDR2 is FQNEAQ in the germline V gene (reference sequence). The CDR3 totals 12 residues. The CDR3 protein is CASSRPSRPQHF. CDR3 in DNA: TGTGCCAGCAGCCGTCCTTCCAGGCCCCAGCATTTT.

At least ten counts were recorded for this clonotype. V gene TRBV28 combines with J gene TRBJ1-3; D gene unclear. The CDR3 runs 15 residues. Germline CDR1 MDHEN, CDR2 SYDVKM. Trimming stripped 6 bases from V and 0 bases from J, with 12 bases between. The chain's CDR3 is CASREPSNSGNTIYF. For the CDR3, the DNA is TGTGCCAGCAGGGAACCATCGAACTCTGGAAACACCATATATTTT.

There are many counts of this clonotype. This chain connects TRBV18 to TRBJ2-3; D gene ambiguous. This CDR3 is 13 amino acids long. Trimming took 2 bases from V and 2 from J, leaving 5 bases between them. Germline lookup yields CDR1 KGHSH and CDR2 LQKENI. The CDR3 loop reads CASSPYDTDTQYF. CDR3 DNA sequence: TGTGCCAGCTCACCATATGACACAGATACGCAGTATTTT.

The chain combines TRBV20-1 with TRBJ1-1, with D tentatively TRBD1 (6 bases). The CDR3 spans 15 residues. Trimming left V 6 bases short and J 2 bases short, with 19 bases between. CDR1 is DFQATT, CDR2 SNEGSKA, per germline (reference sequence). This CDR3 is CSAPSPGTPNTEAFF. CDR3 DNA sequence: TGCAGTGCCCCCAGCCCCGGGACACCTAACACTGAAGCTTTCTTT.

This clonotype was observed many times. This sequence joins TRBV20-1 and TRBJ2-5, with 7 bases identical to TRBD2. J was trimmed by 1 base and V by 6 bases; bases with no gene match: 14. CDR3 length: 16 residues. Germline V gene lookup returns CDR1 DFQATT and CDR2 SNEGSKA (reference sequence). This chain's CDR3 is CSAPPGLAESQETQYF. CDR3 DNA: TGCAGTGCCCCCCCGGGCCTAGCGGAGTCCCAAGAGACCCAGTACTTC.

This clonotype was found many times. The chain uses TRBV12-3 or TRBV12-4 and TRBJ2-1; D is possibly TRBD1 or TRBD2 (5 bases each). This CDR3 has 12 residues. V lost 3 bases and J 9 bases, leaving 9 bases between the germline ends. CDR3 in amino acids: CASSLSGGEQFF. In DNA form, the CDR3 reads TGTGCCAGCAGTTTGTCTGGGGGTGAGCAGTTCTTC.

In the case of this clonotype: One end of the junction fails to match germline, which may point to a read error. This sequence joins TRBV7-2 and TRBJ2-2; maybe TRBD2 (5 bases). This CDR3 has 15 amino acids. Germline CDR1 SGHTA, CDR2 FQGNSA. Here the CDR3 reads CASSLNSANTGEMFF. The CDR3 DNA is TGTGCCAGCAGCCTCAATAGTGCGAACACCGGGGAGATGTTTTTT.

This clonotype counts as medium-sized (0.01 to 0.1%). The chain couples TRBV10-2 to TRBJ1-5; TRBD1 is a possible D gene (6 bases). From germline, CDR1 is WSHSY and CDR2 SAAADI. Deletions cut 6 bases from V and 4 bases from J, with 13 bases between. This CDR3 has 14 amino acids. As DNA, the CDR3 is TGCGCCAGCAGACTCGGGGGGCCGAATCAGCCCCAGCATTTT. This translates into CASRLGGPNQPQHF.

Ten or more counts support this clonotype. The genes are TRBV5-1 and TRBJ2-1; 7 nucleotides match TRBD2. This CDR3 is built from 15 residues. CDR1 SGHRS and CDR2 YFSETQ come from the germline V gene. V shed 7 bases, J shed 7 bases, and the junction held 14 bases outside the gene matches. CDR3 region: CASVENAGGGNEQFF. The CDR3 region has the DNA TGCGCCAGCGTGGAGAATGCCGGGGGAGGGAATGAGCAGTTCTTC.

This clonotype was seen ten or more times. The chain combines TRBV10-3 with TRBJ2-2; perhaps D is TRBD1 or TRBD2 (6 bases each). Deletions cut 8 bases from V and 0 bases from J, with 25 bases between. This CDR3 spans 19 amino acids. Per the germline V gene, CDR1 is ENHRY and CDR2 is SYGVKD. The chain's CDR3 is CAIHAGHVLKFANTGELFF. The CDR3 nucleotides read TGTGCCATCCATGCGGGACACGTTCTCAAGTTCGCGAACACCGGGGAGCTGTTTTTT.

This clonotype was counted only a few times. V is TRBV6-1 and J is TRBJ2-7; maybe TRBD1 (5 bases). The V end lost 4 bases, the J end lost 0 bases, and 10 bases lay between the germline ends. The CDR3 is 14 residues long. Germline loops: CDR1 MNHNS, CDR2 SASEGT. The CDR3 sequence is CASSVSGNSYEQYF. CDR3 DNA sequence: TGTGCCAGCAGTGTGTCAGGGAACTCCTACGAGCAGTACTTC.

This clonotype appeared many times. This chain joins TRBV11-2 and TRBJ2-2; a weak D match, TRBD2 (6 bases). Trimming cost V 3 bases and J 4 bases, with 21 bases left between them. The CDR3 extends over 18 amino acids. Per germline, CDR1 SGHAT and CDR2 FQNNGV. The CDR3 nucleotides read TGTGCCAGCAGCTTGCGATTTGCGGGAAGTTTAGGCACCGGGGAGCTGTTTTTT. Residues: CASSLRFAGSLGTGELFF.

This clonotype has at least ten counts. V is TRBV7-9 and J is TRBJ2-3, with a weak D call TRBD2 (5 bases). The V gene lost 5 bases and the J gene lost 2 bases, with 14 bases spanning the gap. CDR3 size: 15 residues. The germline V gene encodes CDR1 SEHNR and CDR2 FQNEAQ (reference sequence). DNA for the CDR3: TGTGCCAGCAGCATTATGCGAGGGATCACAGATACGCAGTATTTT. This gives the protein CASSIMRGITDTQYF.

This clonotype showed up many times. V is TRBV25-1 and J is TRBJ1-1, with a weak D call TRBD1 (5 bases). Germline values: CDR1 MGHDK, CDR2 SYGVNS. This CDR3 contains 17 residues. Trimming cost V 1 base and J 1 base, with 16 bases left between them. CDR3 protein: CASSESSGGTGNTEAFF. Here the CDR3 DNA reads TGTGCCAGCAGTGAATCCAGTGGGGGTACGGGGAACACTGAAGCTTTCTTT.

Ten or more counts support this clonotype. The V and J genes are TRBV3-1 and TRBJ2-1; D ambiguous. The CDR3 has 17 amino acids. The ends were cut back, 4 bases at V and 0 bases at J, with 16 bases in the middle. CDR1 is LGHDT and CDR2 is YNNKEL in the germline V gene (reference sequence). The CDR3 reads CASSPPRRLDSYNEQFF. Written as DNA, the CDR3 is TGTGCCAGCAGCCCCCCCAGAAGGCTGGACTCCTACAATGAGCAGTTCTTC.

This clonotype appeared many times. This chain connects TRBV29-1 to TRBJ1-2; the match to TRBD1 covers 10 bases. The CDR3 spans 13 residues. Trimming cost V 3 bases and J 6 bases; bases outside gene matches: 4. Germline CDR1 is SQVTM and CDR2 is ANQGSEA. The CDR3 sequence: CSVETGGGDGYTF. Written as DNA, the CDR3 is TGCAGCGTTGAGACAGGGGGCGGTGATGGCTACACCTTC.

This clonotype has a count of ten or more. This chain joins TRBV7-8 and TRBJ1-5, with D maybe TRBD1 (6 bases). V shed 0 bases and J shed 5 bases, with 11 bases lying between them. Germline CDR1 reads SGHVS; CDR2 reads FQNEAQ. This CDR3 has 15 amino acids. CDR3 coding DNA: TGTGCCAGCAGCTTAGCGACGGGGGCGTATCAGCCCCAGCATTTT. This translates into CASSLATGAYQPQHF.

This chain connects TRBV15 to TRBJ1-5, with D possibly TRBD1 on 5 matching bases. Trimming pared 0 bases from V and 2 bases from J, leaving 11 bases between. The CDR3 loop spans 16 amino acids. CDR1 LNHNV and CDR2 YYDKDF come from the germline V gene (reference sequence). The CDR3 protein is CATSRDQGAGNQPQHF. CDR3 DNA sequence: TGTGCCACCAGCAGAGATCAAGGGGCTGGCAATCAGCCCCAGCATTTT. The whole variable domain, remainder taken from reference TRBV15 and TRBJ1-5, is DAMVIQNPRYQVTQFGKPVTLSCSQTLNHNVMYWYQQKSSQAPKLLFHYYDKDFNNEADTPDNFQSRRPNTSFCFLDIRSPGLGDTAMYLCATSRDQGAGNQPQHFGDGTRLSIL.

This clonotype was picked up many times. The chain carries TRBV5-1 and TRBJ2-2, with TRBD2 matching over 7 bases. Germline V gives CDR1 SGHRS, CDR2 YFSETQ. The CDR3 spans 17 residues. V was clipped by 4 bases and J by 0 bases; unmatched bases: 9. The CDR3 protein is CASSPASSGPNTGELFF. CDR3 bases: TGCGCCAGCAGCCCTGCCTCTAGCGGCCCGAACACCGGGGAGCTGTTTTTT.

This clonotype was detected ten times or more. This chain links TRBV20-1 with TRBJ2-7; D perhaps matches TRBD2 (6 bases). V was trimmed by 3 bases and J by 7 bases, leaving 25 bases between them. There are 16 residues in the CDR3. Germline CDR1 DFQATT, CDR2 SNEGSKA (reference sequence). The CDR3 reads CSASSLSSGLLDEQYF. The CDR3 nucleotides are TGCAGTGCTAGCAGTTTAAGTTCGGGACTCCTGGATGAGCAGTACTTC.